This record concerns one T cell receptor (beta chain) sequence. TCRdb keeps only in-frame clones here, not all; method: immunoSEQ multiplex PCR. The table shows more than 300,000 clones, with 70% to 90% occurring only once. This study enrolled people aged about 18 to 90 from about 26 US geographic areas. What the recovered Cohort 3 donors had was two negative PCRs, clearance, or symptom resolution. V was pared by 6 bases and J by 5 bases, with 2 bases of the junction left unmatched. This CDR3 has 12 residues. Per the germline V gene, CDR1 is MNHEY and CDR2 is SVGAGI. The data were taken from a study of blood T cell repertoires in COVID-19. Study summary: Acute and convalescent COVID-19 samples came from the United States, Italy and Spain. PBMCs, B-cell-depleted T cells, or T cells provided the cDNA or gDNA that made up the material.

V and J are TRBV6-5 and TRBJ1-1, with TRBD1 matching 8 bases. Sequencing was done on a sample of PBMCs or T cells enriched from blood (not recorded which). The TCR comes from a woman in her late teens or twenties who had recovered from COVID-19. DNA of the CDR3: TGTGCCAGCAGACAGGGGGGGACTGAAGCTTTCTTT. Translation: CASRQGGTEAFF.